One and the same sample provided the 8 T cell receptor beta chains below, sequenced in a study of long-term antiretroviral therapy in people with HIV. A v3.0 immunoSEQ assay was performed at survey level. TCRdb's copy holds only in-frame clones and misses some; the assay was immunoSEQ multiplex PCR. This repertoire shows about 29,000 clones, more than 85% found once; its top ten account for roughly 7%. Sequenced material: unsorted PBMCs, taken 5 years before starting antiretroviral therapy. These receptor sequences come from a man aged 45 to 65 with HIV.

CDR3 sequence reads: CASSLRYSPATNEKLFF. The DNA for the CDR3 is TGTGCCAGCAGCTTGCGATACAGCCCAGCAACTAATGAAAAACTGTTTTTT. The V and J genes are TRBV11-2 and TRBJ1-4; D call uncertain. Germline loops: CDR1 SGHAT, CDR2 FQNNGV. The CDR3 is 17 amino acids. Trimming removed 3 bases at V and 0 bases at J, with 14 bases between. The variable domain in full, completed from reference TRBV11-2 and TRBJ1-4, reads EAGVAQSPRYKIIEKRQSVAFWCNPISGHATLYWYQQILGQGPKLLIQFQNNGVVDDSQLPKDRFSAERLKGVDSTLKIQPAKLEDSAVYLCASSLRYSPATNEKLFFGSGTQLSVL.

The rearrangement uses TRBV5-1 and TRBJ2-1; D call uncertain. There are 15 residues in the CDR3. V was pared by 0 bases and J by 0 bases, with 7 bases between. The germline V gene has CDR1 SGHRS and CDR2 YFSETQ. The CDR3 DNA is TGCGCCAGCAGCTTGGGGTATACCTCCTACAATGAGCAGTTCTTC. Translation: CASSLGYTSYNEQFF.

The chain recombines TRBV6-6 with TRBJ2-1; weak D call: TRBD1 (6 bases). Germline V gene data show CDR1 as MNHNY and CDR2 as SVGAGI (reference sequence). Trimming removed 8 bases at V and 4 bases at J, with 21 bases between. CDR3 length: 16 residues. CDR3 nucleotide sequence: TGTGCCAGCGGAAGTGGACGACAGGTTGCTTACAATGAGCAGTTCTTC. Protein product: CASGSGRQVAYNEQFF.

The V and J genes are TRBV19 and TRBJ1-5; D ambiguous. Germline CDR1 LNHDA, CDR2 SQIVND (reference sequence). The CDR3 extends over 13 amino acids. V was cut by 3 bases and J by 7 bases, with 10 bases left in between. The CDR3 nucleotides are TGTGCCAGTAGTATCTCGTTTTTCCAGCCCCAGCATTTT. It translates to CASSISFFQPQHF.

The gene calls are TRBV7-2 and TRBJ1-2; 8 bases are a match to TRBD1. Germline CDR1 reads SGHTA; CDR2 reads FQGNSA. The CDR3 contains 16 residues. The junction had 5 bases not matched to a gene; V was cut back by 1 base and J by 1 base. The CDR3 reads CASSLVAGQGNYGYTF. In DNA, the CDR3 is TGTGCCAGCAGCTTAGTTGCAGGACAGGGTAACTATGGCTACACCTTC. Combining the CDR3 with reference TRBV7-2 and TRBJ1-2 gives the whole variable domain GAGVSQSPSNKVTEKGKDVELRCDPISGHTALYWYRQSLGQGLEFLIYFQGNSAPDKSGLPSDRFSAERTGGSVSTLTIQRTQQEDSAVYLCASSLVAGQGNYGYTFGSGTRLTVV.

The rearrangement joins TRBV29-1 to TRBJ1-1; D is unresolved. CDR3 size: 17 residues. Germline CDR1 and CDR2: SQVTM and ANQGSEA. Trimming cost V 3 bases and J 7 bases, with 27 bases left between them. The CDR3: CSVDLGSHREFRDEAFF. The CDR3 DNA is TGCAGCGTTGACCTTGGGTCTCATAGAGAATTCCGGGATGAAGCTTTCTTT. Filled out from reference TRBV29-1 and TRBJ1-1, the complete variable domain reads SAVISQKPSRDICQRGTSLTIQCQVDSQVTMMFWYRQQPGQSLTLIATANQGSEATYESGFVIDKFPISRPNLTFSTLTVSNMSPEDSSIYLCSVDLGSHREFRDEAFFGQGTRLTVV.

V is TRBV4-1 and J is TRBJ1-4, with TRBD1 identical over 8 bases. The CDR3 spans 14 residues. Germline CDR1 reads MGHRA; CDR2 reads YSYEKL. J gave up 2 bases and V 4 bases, and 0 bases lay outside the gene matches. CDR3 sequence: CASSPGGTNEKLFF. Written as DNA, the CDR3 is TGCGCCAGCAGCCCAGGGGGCACTAATGAAAAACTGTTTTTT.

This clone was recorded a few times. The chain has TRBV11-3 and TRBJ2-7; D not certain. Trimming stripped 5 bases from V and 5 bases from J, with 10 bases between. Germline-derived CDR1 and CDR2 are SGHNT and YENEEA. The CDR3 totals 12 residues. The CDR3 here is CASSLNPDEQYF. CDR3 DNA: TGTGCCAGCAGCCTCAACCCAGACGAGCAGTACTTC. Looking up the rest from reference TRBV11-3 and TRBJ2-7 gives the full variable domain: EAGVVQSPRYKIIEKKQPVAFWCNPISGHNTLYWYLQNLGQGPELLIRYENEEAVDDSQLPKDRFSAERLKGVDSTLKIQPAELGDSAVYLCASSLNPDEQYFGPGTRLTVT.